The 2 T cell receptor delta chains in this list originate from one sample, sequenced in a study of gamma-delta chains in newborns, infants, children. TCRdb re-called the reads using CATT. Of about 3,100 delta-chain clones listed, 40% to 60% are singletons. Material for sequencing was blood. These receptors all stem from a child who received the measles vaccine.

This chain links TRDV2 with TRDJ1, with TRDD3 as a possible D gene (6 bases). The CDR3 runs 15 residues. Germline CDR1 and CDR2: GEAIGNYY and EKD. The ends were cut back, 3 bases at V and 2 bases at J, with 15 bases in the middle. CDR3 in amino acids: CACDFVLGNTDKLIF. The CDR3 DNA is TGTGCCTGTGACTTTGTACTGGGAAATACCGATAAACTCATCTTT.

By sample share, this clone is large (0.1 to 1%). This same CDR3 is encoded by further DNA sequences in the sample. This sequence joins TRDV3 and TRDJ1; 8 bases match TRDD3. This CDR3 has 16 residues. V dropped 5 bases and J dropped 4; count of bases not matched to a gene: 18. Germline CDR1 TVYSNPD, CDR2 GDNSRS (reference sequence). The DNA of the CDR3 is TGTGCCCGCAAACACCTTGACTGGGGGTCCAACGATAAACTCATCTTT. Translation: CARKHLDWGSNDKLIF. Combining the CDR3 with reference TRDV3 and TRDJ1 gives the whole variable domain CDKVTQSSPDQTVASGSEVVLLCTYDTVYSNPDLFWYRIRPDYSFQFVFYGDNSRSEGADFTQGRFSVKHILTQKAFHLVISPVRTEDSATYYCARKHLDWGSNDKLIFGKGTRVTVEP.